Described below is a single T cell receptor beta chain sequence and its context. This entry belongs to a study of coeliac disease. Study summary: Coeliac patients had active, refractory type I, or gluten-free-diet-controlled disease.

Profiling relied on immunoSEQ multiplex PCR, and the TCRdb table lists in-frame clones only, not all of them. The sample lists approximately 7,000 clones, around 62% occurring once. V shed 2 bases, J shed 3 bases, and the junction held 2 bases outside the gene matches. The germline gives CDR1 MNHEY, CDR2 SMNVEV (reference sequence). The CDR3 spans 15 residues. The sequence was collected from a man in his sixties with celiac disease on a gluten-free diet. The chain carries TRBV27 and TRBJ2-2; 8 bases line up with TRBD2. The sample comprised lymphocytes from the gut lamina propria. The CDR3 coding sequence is TGTGCCAGCAGTTTAGCAGCGGGGGACACCGGGGAGCTGTTTTTT. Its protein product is CASSLAAGDTGELFF.